This paragraph covers one T cell receptor (beta chain) sequence. The protocol was immunoSEQ multiplex PCR, while the TCRdb copy is restricted to in-frame clones and leaves out a portion. Seen here are about 180,000 clones, around 90% observed once, and the top ten hold approximately 1.5%. The sample comes from a study of control samples from healthy donors and cancer patients. Trimming removed 0 bases from V and 4 bases from J, with 11 bases in between. The CDR3 is made up of 15 amino acids. Germline V gene lookup returns CDR1 SGDLS and CDR2 YYNGEE. The source of this sequence is a man aged 25-45 years in good health. The chain carries TRBV9 and TRBJ1-3; possibly TRBD1 for D (5 bases). The sample comprised blood. The CDR3 DNA follows: TGTGCCAGCAGCGTAGGGAGGGGTACAGGAAACACCATATATTTT. Amino acid sequence: CASSVGRGTGNTIYF. Full variable domain (outside the CDR3, taken from reference TRBV9 and TRBJ1-3): DSGVTQTPKHLITATGQRVTLRCSPRSGDLSVYWYQQSLDQGLQFLIQYYNGEERAKGNILERFSAQQFPDLHSELNLSSLELGDSALYFCASSVGRGTGNTIYFGEGSWLTVV.